What follows are 20 T cell receptor beta chains derived from one specimen sequenced in a study of blood T cell repertoires in COVID-19. Clones were read by immunoSEQ multiplex PCR, and TCRdb kept only the in-frame ones, dropping some. The sample holds about 100,000 clones, about 80% seen once. Sequenced: peripheral blood. Source of these receptors: a woman in her 70s with acute or convalescent COVID-19.

The gene calls are TRBV7-5 and TRBJ1-5; the DNA was not compared with TRBD1, the D call given in the table. TRBV7-5 is described as a pseudogene. This CDR3 region has 16 residues. DNA for the CDR3: TGTGCCAGAAGCTCAGGGGGCGCGGAGAGCAATCAGCCCCAGCATTTT. Residues: CARSSGGAESNQPQHF.

The chain has TRBV6-5 and TRBJ1-2, with TRBD1 identical over 8 bases. There are 13 residues in the CDR3. V trimming: 6 bases; J trimming: 4 bases; junction bases outside the gene matches: 4. Germline CDR1 MNHEY, CDR2 SVGAGI. Here the CDR3 reads CASSDRGPYGYTF. In DNA, the CDR3 is TGTGCCAGCAGCGACAGGGGCCCCTATGGCTACACCTTC.

This chain joins TRBV30 and TRBJ2-5; 8 positions agree with TRBD2. J lost 9 bases, V lost 2 bases, and 8 bases had no gene match. CDR3 size: 13 residues. Germline V gene sequence: CDR1 GTSNPN, CDR2 SVGIG (reference sequence). Written as DNA, the CDR3 is TGTGCCTGGAGTAGTTCGGGGGGGCCGGCCCAGTACTTC. This sequence encodes CAWSSSGGPAQYF.

The count of this clone is one. The chain joins TRBV19 to TRBJ2-1, with TRBD2 matching over 14 bases. Germline CDR1 reads LNHDA; CDR2 reads SQIVND (reference sequence). The CDR3 length is 16 residues. J was trimmed by 12 bases and V by 1 base; bases with no gene match: 8. The CDR3 protein is CASSIVGLAGGTGQFF. CDR3 sequence (DNA): TGTGCCAGTAGTATAGTTGGACTAGCGGGGGGCACCGGGCAGTTCTTC.

The chain recombines TRBV19 with TRBJ1-4, with D tentatively TRBD1 (5 bases). Germline-derived CDR1 and CDR2 are LNHDA and SQIVND (reference sequence). The CDR3 is 14 amino acids. V was clipped by 3 bases and J by 8 bases, with 13 bases between them. The CDR3 sequence: CASSMVGGEEKLFF. CDR3 bases: TGTGCCAGTAGTATGGTCGGGGGGGAAGAAAAACTGTTTTTT.

The chain joins TRBV6-5 to TRBJ1-5; tentatively, D is TRBD1 (5 bases). The CDR3 length is 13 residues. Germline CDR1 and CDR2: MNHEY and SVGAGI. Trimming left V 6 bases short and J 6 bases short, with 12 bases between. The CDR3 spells CASRRQGGQPQHF. The CDR3 DNA reads TGTGCCAGCAGGAGGCAGGGAGGTCAGCCCCAGCATTTT.

The chain couples TRBV9 to TRBJ1-1; no clear D. CDR1 and CDR2 from the germline V gene are SGDLS and YYNGEE. Trimming took 3 bases from V and 3 from J, leaving 12 bases between them. The CDR3 has 14 residues. CDR3 nucleotide sequence: TGTGCCAGCAGCGCCACCGGTCGGTACACTGAAGCTTTCTTT. Translated: CASSATGRYTEAFF.

The chain joins TRBV6-2 or TRBV6-3 to TRBJ2-3; D is possibly TRBD2 (5 bases). V was trimmed by 5 bases and J by 0 bases, leaving 12 bases between them. Germline V lookup: CDR1 MNHEY, CDR2 SVGEGT. CDR3 length: 15 residues. The CDR3 loop is CASSPWTFSTDTQYF. The CDR3 region has the DNA TGTGCCAGCAGTCCGTGGACTTTTAGCACAGATACGCAGTATTTT.

J is TRBJ2-3 and V is TRBV3-1 (or the pseudogene TRBV3-2); TRBD2 matches 9 bases. The V segment lost 0 bases and the J segment 4 bases; nucleotides outside the gene matches: 11. CDR3 length: 18 amino acids. The germline gives CDR1 LGHDT, CDR2 YNNKEL (reference sequence). CDR3 amino acids: CASSQDKKRGVPSDTQYF. Here the CDR3 DNA reads TGTGCCAGCAGCCAAGATAAGAAGCGGGGGGTTCCTTCAGATACGCAGTATTTT.

This chain joins TRBV3-1 (or the pseudogene TRBV3-2) and TRBJ1-4; TRBD1 is a possible D gene (5 bases). The CDR3 runs to 18 residues. V lost 0 bases and J lost 6, with 20 bases in between. Germline V gives CDR1 LGHDT, CDR2 YNNKEL (reference sequence). CDR3 sequence reads: CASSQEREAGWGYEKLFF. For the CDR3, the DNA is TGTGCCAGCAGCCAAGAGAGAGAGGCAGGGTGGGGATATGAAAAACTGTTTTTT.

The V call is TRBV18, the J call TRBJ2-2; 14 nucleotides line up with TRBD2. The V gene's germline CDR1 is KGHSH and CDR2 LQKENI. This CDR3 has 17 residues. V shed 4 bases and J 2 bases; nucleotides not matched to a gene: 3. CDR3 in amino acids: CASSRTSGGTNTGELFF. Here the CDR3 DNA reads TGTGCCAGCTCACGGACTAGCGGGGGGACCAACACCGGGGAGCTGTTTTTT.

This CDR3 is CASSLPGVQETQYF. The CDR3, as DNA: TGCGCCAGCAGCCTCCCCGGAGTCCAAGAGACCCAGTACTTC. The chain employs TRBV5-1 and TRBJ2-5; D gene ambiguous. Trimming shortened V by 4 bases and J by 1 base, and 11 bases separated the two germline ends. The CDR3 covers 14 residues. Germline V gene data show CDR1 as SGHRS and CDR2 as YFSETQ.

The rearrangement uses TRBV5-1 and TRBJ1-1, with D possibly being TRBD1 (6 bases). V lost 6 bases to trimming and J lost 2 bases, with 17 bases between them. The CDR3 has 15 residues. CDR1 and CDR2 from the germline V gene are SGHRS and YFSETQ. This chain's CDR3 is CASNSLGDINTEAFF. CDR3 coding DNA: TGCGCCAGCAACTCCCTAGGGGACATAAACACTGAAGCTTTCTTT. Supplemented by reference TRBV5-1 and TRBJ1-1, the full variable domain reads KAGVTQTPRYLIKTRGQQVTLSCSPISGHRSVSWYQQTPGQGLQFLFEYFSETQRNKGNFPGRFSGRQFSNSRSEMNVSTLELGDSALYLCASNSLGDINTEAFFGQGTRLTVV.

In this sample, this clone turned up many times. This sequence joins TRBV19 and TRBJ2-3, with D perhaps matching TRBD2 (6 bases). This CDR3 comprises 15 residues. The germline V gene encodes CDR1 LNHDA and CDR2 SQIVND (reference sequence). Trimming took 6 bases from V and 1 from J, leaving 14 bases between them. The CDR3 sequence: CASRLAGMGTDTQYF. DNA of the CDR3: TGTGCCAGTAGGTTGGCGGGGATGGGCACAGATACGCAGTATTTT. Full variable domain (outside the CDR3, taken from reference TRBV19 and TRBJ2-3): DGGITQSPKYLFRKEGQNVTLSCEQNLNHDAMYWYRQDPGQGLRLIYYSQIVNDFQKGDIAEGYSVSREKKESFPLTVTSAQKNPTAFYLCASRLAGMGTDTQYFGPGTRLTVL.

The rearrangement joins TRBV5-6 to TRBJ1-2; D is uncertain. Looked up from germline, CDR1 is SGHDT and CDR2 is YYEEEE. Deletions cut 0 bases from V and 7 bases from J, with 4 bases between. This CDR3 has 11 amino acids. The chain's CDR3 is CASSLVGGYTF. The CDR3 nucleotides are TGTGCCAGCAGCTTGGTCGGTGGCTACACCTTC.

V gene TRBV2 combines with J gene TRBJ1-2; TRBD1 matches at 10 bases. V gave up 7 bases and J gave up 6 bases; unmatched junction bases: 11. Germline loops: CDR1 SNHLY, CDR2 FYNNEI. The length of the CDR3 is 15 residues. In nucleotides, the CDR3 is TGTGCCAGCACCTATTCTCCGGGACAGGGGAATGGCTACACCTTC. Translation: CASTYSPGQGNGYTF. Together with reference TRBV2 and TRBJ1-2, the CDR3 gives the full variable domain: EPEVTQTPSHQVTQMGQEVILRCVPISNHLYFYWYRQILGQKVEFLVSFYNNEISEKSEIFDDQFSVERPDGSNFTLKIRSTKLEDSAMYFCASTYSPGQGNGYTFGSGTRLTVV.

The chain recombines TRBV6-5 with TRBJ1-1; 8 bases are a match to TRBD1. The germline V gene encodes CDR1 MNHEY and CDR2 SVGAGI. This CDR3 contains 13 residues. V was clipped by 5 bases and J by 4 bases; unmatched bases: 3. CDR3 in amino acids: CASSTGGGTEAFF. In nucleotides, the CDR3 is TGTGCCAGCAGTACAGGGGGTGGCACTGAAGCTTTCTTT.

This clone was counted between two and nine times. V gene TRBV5-1 combines with J gene TRBJ1-1; 8 nucleotides align to TRBD1. Germline V lookup: CDR1 SGHRS, CDR2 YFSETQ. The J segment lost 1 base and the V segment lost 5 bases, leaving 7 bases of the junction unmatched. The CDR3 has 15 residues. CDR3 residues: CASSLTGQGNTEAFF. DNA of the CDR3: TGCGCCAGCAGTTTGACCGGACAGGGGAACACTGAAGCTTTCTTT. Together with reference TRBV5-1 and TRBJ1-1, the CDR3 gives the full variable domain: KAGVTQTPRYLIKTRGQQVTLSCSPISGHRSVSWYQQTPGQGLQFLFEYFSETQRNKGNFPGRFSGRQFSNSRSEMNVSTLELGDSALYLCASSLTGQGNTEAFFGQGTRLTVV.

The V and J genes are TRBV5-1 and TRBJ2-7, with D perhaps TRBD2 (5 bases). CDR3 size: 13 residues. CDR1 and CDR2 (germline): SGHRS, YFSETQ. Trimming took 5 bases from V and 3 from J, leaving 12 bases between them. The CDR3 DNA is TGCGCCAGCAGTCCCAGCGGAGGCTACGAGCAGTACTTC. It is translated as CASSPSGGYEQYF.

The rearrangement joins TRBV5-5 to TRBJ2-2; 13 bases map to TRBD2. Germline CDR1 SGHKS, CDR2 YYEKEE (reference sequence). Trimming removed 4 bases from V and 3 bases from J; junction bases left unmatched: 9. The CDR3 extends over 18 amino acids. The CDR3 spells CASSLSGTSGAHTGELFF. CDR3 in DNA: TGTGCCAGCAGCCTGTCCGGGACTAGCGGGGCCCACACCGGGGAGCTGTTTTTT.